Below are 16 T cell receptor beta chains sequenced from a single sample in a study of shared clonotypes between healthy human individuals. The data were produced by immunoSEQ multiplex PCR, yet TCRdb's version contains in-frame clones alone and is incomplete. Of around 2,000,000 clones in the sample, over 85% were seen once. CD45RO negativity and positive selection for CCR7 defined naive CD8 cells, a population that excluded terminally differentiated effector memory CD45RA+ cells. The material sequenced was naive CD8+ T cells sorted from blood. Receptor source: a man between 18 and 35 years old in good health.

Only one count was recorded for this clone. This chain uses TRBV7-9 with TRBJ2-7, with TRBD2 identical over 7 bases. The junction had 7 bases not matched to a gene; V was cut back by 5 bases and J by 0 bases. The CDR3 is 15 amino acids. Germline V gives CDR1 SEHNR, CDR2 FQNEAQ (reference sequence). The CDR3 loop is CASSPPGLFSYEQYF. DNA of the CDR3: TGTGCCAGCAGCCCACCGGGACTATTCTCCTACGAGCAGTACTTC.

The rearrangement uses TRBV2 and TRBJ2-2, with 8 bases fitting TRBD2. The CDR3 runs to 14 residues. Germline V gene lookup returns CDR1 SNHLY and CDR2 FYNNEI. Germline trimming cut 9 bases from V and 14 bases from J; bases unmatched to any gene: 17. CDR3 protein: CASSGVDLPEELFF. DNA of the CDR3: TGTGCCAGTAGCGGGGTTGATTTACCGGAGGAACTGTTTTTT.

The chain links TRBV9 to TRBJ1-4; no clear D gene. Trimming left V 0 bases short and J 10 bases short, with 13 bases between. The germline gives CDR1 SGDLS, CDR2 YYNGEE. This CDR3 is built from 14 residues. The DNA of the CDR3 is TGTGCCAGCAGCGTAGACAGTGGGTTTGGAAAACTGTTTTTT. Residues: CASSVDSGFGKLFF.

The V gene is TRBV15, the J gene TRBJ2-1; a possible D gene is TRBD2 (6 bases). This CDR3 comprises 14 residues. The V gene's germline CDR1 is LNHNV and CDR2 YYDKDF (reference sequence). Deletions cut 0 bases from V and 6 bases from J, with 9 bases between. The CDR3 region is CATSRDRGLNEQFF. Written as DNA, the CDR3 is TGTGCCACCAGCAGAGATAGGGGACTCAATGAGCAGTTCTTC.

V is TRBV29-1 and J is TRBJ1-2; perhaps TRBD1 as D (5 bases). The V end was cut by 5 bases, the J end by 4 bases, with 11 bases between. The CDR3 consists of 12 residues. The germline V gene encodes CDR1 SQVTM and CDR2 ANQGSEA. This CDR3 is CSVLGEGYGYTF. CDR3 sequence (DNA): TGCAGCGTTCTGGGGGAGGGCTATGGCTACACCTTC.

This sequence joins TRBV25-1 and TRBJ1-2, with TRBD1 matching over 10 bases. V was clipped by 5 bases and J by 6 bases; unmatched bases: 6. The CDR3 is made up of 14 amino acids. In germline, CDR1 is MGHDK, CDR2 SYGVNS. The CDR3 reads CASSPPGQGNGYTF. In nucleotides, the CDR3 is TGTGCCAGCAGTCCCCCGGGACAGGGGAATGGCTACACCTTC.

CDR3 amino acids: CASSQQGWTEAFF. CDR3 nucleotides: TGCGCCAGCAGCCAACAGGGATGGACTGAAGCTTTCTTT. V is TRBV4-1 and J is TRBJ1-1, with a possible D match to TRBD1 (5 bases). The V and J ends lost 2 bases and 5 bases respectively, with 9 bases between them. The germline V gene has CDR1 MGHRA and CDR2 YSYEKL. The CDR3 consists of 13 residues.

V and J are TRBV27 and TRBJ2-3, with D possibly matching TRBD1 (6 bases). Germline assignment: CDR1 MNHEY and CDR2 SMNVEV (reference sequence). The CDR3 loop spans 17 amino acids. V lost 0 bases and J lost 3, with 16 bases in between. The CDR3 sequence is CASSLSQQGIGTDTQYF. The CDR3 region has the DNA TGTGCCAGCAGTTTATCCCAACAGGGAATTGGGACAGATACGCAGTATTTT.

This clone appeared once. This chain links TRBV13 with TRBJ2-7; possibly TRBD1 for D (5 bases). Germline V CDR1 and CDR2: PRHDT, FYEKMQ (reference sequence). The CDR3 extends over 15 amino acids. The V gene lost 0 bases and the J gene lost 3 bases, with 12 bases spanning the gap. The CDR3, as DNA: TGTGCCAGCAGCTTAGGCGACAGATCTTACTACGAGCAGTACTTC. It codes for CASSLGDRSYYEQYF.

In its sample, this clone was seen once. The V gene is TRBV9, the J gene TRBJ2-3; a weak D match, TRBD2 (5 bases). Per germline, CDR1 SGDLS and CDR2 YYNGEE. V was trimmed by 5 bases and J by 2 bases, leaving 9 bases between them. The CDR3 has 13 residues. The CDR3 DNA reads TGTGCCAGCAGTCAGGACTCCACAGATACGCAGTATTTT. As protein: CASSQDSTDTQYF.

For this clone: The same CDR3 is also encoded by other DNA sequences in this sample. The chain recombines TRBV27 with TRBJ2-7; D possibly corresponds to TRBD1 (5 bases). This CDR3 spans 15 amino acids. Germline V CDR1 and CDR2: MNHEY, SMNVEV (reference sequence). V lost 0 bases to trimming and J lost 0 bases, with 9 bases between them. In DNA form, the CDR3 reads TGTGCCAGCAGTTTATCAGGCAGGGCCTCCTACGAGCAGTACTTC. It yields the protein CASSLSGRASYEQYF.

The rearrangement uses TRBV28 and TRBJ1-5, with D hard to call. The V end lost 6 bases, the J end lost 2 bases, and 17 bases lay between the germline ends. This CDR3 spans 16 amino acids. Germline CDR1 reads MDHEN; CDR2 reads SYDVKM. CDR3 coding DNA: TGTGCCAGCAGCCCAGGACGGACCGAGGGCAATCAGCCCCAGCATTTT. Its translation: CASSPGRTEGNQPQHF.

The rearrangement uses TRBV7-9 and TRBJ1-2; D is undetermined. Between the trimmed V and J ends, which lost 5 bases and 5 bases, there was a span of 30 bases. The CDR3 is 19 amino acids. CDR1 is SEHNR, CDR2 FQNEAQ, per germline (reference sequence). The CDR3 region is CASSTQPGSQQPTSYGYTF. The CDR3 region has the DNA TGTGCCAGCAGCACTCAACCGGGATCCCAACAACCAACCTCTTATGGCTACACCTTC.

The chain combines TRBV7-3 with TRBJ2-2, with TRBD1 matching over 8 bases. The V gene's germline CDR1 is SGHTA and CDR2 FQGTGA. The CDR3 runs to 16 residues. V shed 5 bases, J shed 4 bases, and the junction held 9 bases outside the gene matches. The CDR3 sequence is CASSPYWTGPTGELFF. In nucleotides, the CDR3 is TGTGCCAGCAGCCCCTATTGGACAGGGCCCACCGGGGAGCTGTTTTTT.

V gene TRBV19 combines with J gene TRBJ2-7; D may match TRBD1 or TRBD2 (5 bases each). V dropped 2 bases and J dropped 3 bases, with 17 bases sitting between them. Per the germline V gene, CDR1 is LNHDA and CDR2 is SQIVND (reference sequence). The CDR3 is 16 residues long. CDR3 bases: TGTGCCAGTAGTATAAATCCAGGAGAGGGGAGCTACGAGCAGTACTTC. This translates into CASSINPGEGSYEQYF.

The chain uses TRBV27 and TRBJ2-7, with 9 bases matching TRBD1. Germline V gene sequence: CDR1 MNHEY, CDR2 SMNVEV (reference sequence). The CDR3 length is 15 residues. V dropped 2 bases and J dropped 5; count of bases not matched to a gene: 7. CDR3 nucleotide sequence: TGTGCCAGCAGTTTAGGGACAGGGTTCCTTCACGAGCAGTACTTC. This sequence encodes CASSLGTGFLHEQYF.